The 9 T cell receptor beta chains reported below all come from one sample, sequenced in a study of T cell clonality in common variable immunodeficiency. Method: immunoSEQ multiplex PCR; TCRdb's copy keeps in-frame clones and lacks some. The specimen has fewer than 40,000 clones, none found just once. The antigens for these receptors are not known. Study-wide findings and caveats: Reportedly, TCR beta sequences from common variable immunodeficiency showed fewer deletions and N-nucleotide insertions.

Sequenced material: peripheral blood mononuclear cells. The receptors were sampled from a human donor with common variable immunodeficiency.

A word on this clone: The sequenced fragment ends 3 residues before the CDR3 boundary, so the rest is inferred from the germline J gene. The V call is TRBV11-2, the J call TRBJ2-1; a possible D gene is TRBD2 (7 bases). Germline V gene data show CDR1 as SGHAT and CDR2 as FQNNGV. This CDR3 is 15 amino acids long. V lost 0 bases and J 9 bases, leaving 15 bases between the germline ends. The sequenced part of the CDR3 DNA is TGTGCCAGCAGCTTAGATGGGGGGGCCGGGGGTGAG. It is translated as CASSLDGGAGGE. The full-length CDR3 reads as CASSLDGGAGGEQFF.

This clone came up many times. The sequenced CDR3 bases are TGTGCCAGCAGCTACAGACAGGGGGGAGGCGGGGAG. Translated: CASSYRQGGGGE. The complete CDR3 protein is CASSYRQGGGGELFF. The J gene is TRBJ2-2, the V gene TRBV7-2; 9 bases fit TRBD1. The read ends 3 residues early relative to the CDR3; the germline J gene fills the gap. Germline lookup yields CDR1 SGHTA and CDR2 FQGNSA. V was clipped by 4 bases and J by 7 bases; unmatched bases: 7. The CDR3 consists of 15 residues.

This clone was recorded many times. With the read ending 3 residues before the CDR3 end, the germline J gene is used to fill in that end. This chain joins TRBV19 and TRBJ1-2; 7 bases line up with TRBD1. V trimming: 5 bases; J trimming: 7 bases; junction bases outside the gene matches: 13. The germline CDR1 and CDR2 sequences are LNHDA and SQIVND (reference sequence). This CDR3 has 15 residues. The sequenced part of the CDR3 DNA is TGTGCCAGTAGTGTCTCCGGGACAGCCGGCTCTGGC. Amino acids: CASSVSGTAGSG. In full, the CDR3 is CASSVSGTAGSGYTF.

The sequenced part of the CDR3 DNA is TGTGCCAGCAGCCTTAACTCGGACAGGAACGAG. Its translation: CASSLNSDRNE. The whole CDR3 protein is CASSLNSDRNEQYF. This rearrangement joins TRBV7-6 to TRBJ2-7; 7 positions match TRBD1. With the read ending 3 residues before the CDR3 end, the germline J gene is used to fill in that end. CDR1 is SGHVS, CDR2 FNYEAQ, per germline. V gave up 5 bases and J gave up 5 bases; unmatched junction bases: 9. The CDR3 sequence is 14 residues long.

This clone qualifies as medium-sized (0.01 to 0.1%). The DNA ends 3 residues before the CDR3 does, and the rest of the CDR3 is filled in from the germline J gene. The chain links TRBV19 to TRBJ1-4, with unresolved D. The CDR3 sequence is 12 residues long. V was cut by 9 bases and J by 8 bases, with 13 bases left in between. CDR1 and CDR2 from the germline V gene are LNHDA and SQIVND (reference sequence). The CDR3 loop reads CASGVGREKLFF. CDR3 bases read: TGTGCCAGCGGGGTAGGGAGGGAAAAA.

This clone was observed a few times. The read is 3 residues too short to cover the CDR3 end, so that end is filled in from the germline J gene. The chain links TRBV7-3 to TRBJ1-1; 9 nucleotides agree with TRBD1. Per the germline V gene, CDR1 is SGHTA and CDR2 is FQGTGA. V was pared by 1 base and J by 6 bases, with 6 bases of the junction left unmatched. The CDR3 length is 15 residues. CDR3 amino acids: CASSLNGQGSAEAFF. Partial CDR3 DNA: TGTGCCAGCAGCTTAAACGGACAGGGGAGCGCTGAA. Based on the CDR3 plus reference TRBV7-3 and TRBJ1-1, the full variable domain is GAGVSQTPSNKVTEKGKYVELRCDPISGHTALYWYRQSLGQGPEFLIYFQGTGAADDSGLPNDRFFAVRPEGSVSTLKIQRTERGDSAVYLCASSLNGQGSAEAFFGQGTRLTVV.

In this sample, this clone turned up many times. The CDR3 end is not reached by the read, which stops 3 residues before it; the germline J gene fills it in. V is TRBV5-4 and J is TRBJ1-1; TRBD1 agrees at 7 bases. The germline CDR1 and CDR2 sequences are SGHNT and YYREEE (reference sequence). V trimming: 4 bases; J trimming: 1 base; junction bases outside the gene matches: 4. CDR3 length equals 14 residues. CDR3 amino acids: CASSPTGQNTEAFF. CDR3 DNA, as far as it was read: TGTGCCAGCAGCCCGACAGGGCAGAACACTGAA. The complete variable domain, with remaining parts taken from reference TRBV5-4 and TRBJ1-1, reads ETGVTQSPTHLIKTRGQQVTLRCSSQSGHNTVSWYQQALGQGPQFIFQYYREEENGRGNFPPRFSGLQFPNYSSELNVNALELDDSALYLCASSPTGQNTEAFFGQGTRLTVV.

This clone was observed many times. The junction departs from germline at one end; a sequencing error may be responsible. The sequence runs out 3 residues before the end of the CDR3; the remainder is reconstructed from the germline J gene. The chain has TRBV4-2 and TRBJ2-2; D is tentatively TRBD1 or TRBD2 (7 bases each). The CDR3 loop spans 16 amino acids. In germline, CDR1 is LGHNA, CDR2 YNFKEQ. CDR3 DNA, as far as it was read: TGCGCCAGCAGCCGAGGGGCAGGGGGGAGGGGCGGGGAG. Protein product: CASSRGAGGRGGE. The complete CDR3 sequence is CASSRGAGGRGGELFF.

This clone appeared a few times. The DNA ends 3 residues before the CDR3 does, and the rest of the CDR3 is filled in from the germline J gene. This chain uses TRBV7-2 with TRBJ2-1; the match to TRBD2 covers 7 bases. The CDR3 loop spans 16 amino acids. The trim removed 0 bases at V and 7 bases at J, leaving 9 bases unmatched. Germline values: CDR1 SGHTA, CDR2 FQGNSA. CDR3 DNA (partial): TGTGCCAGCAGCTTAGCGCGAGGCGGGAGAAGGAATGAG. Residues: CASSLARGGRRNE. The full-length CDR3 reads as CASSLARGGRRNEQFF.